This TCR beta chain was found in a study of identical twins. With V trimmed by 5 bases and J by 4 bases, 8 bases remained unmatched. The CDR3 runs to 15 residues. Germline CDR1 and CDR2: SGHTA and FQGNSA. A universal primer binding site was introduced by template switching. The final cDNA contained unique molecular identifiers. TCRdb called the 5' RACE reads again in MiXCR, with one record for every CDR3 protein. The table shows over 500,000 distinct CDR3 sequences, with about 20% occurring only once. This clonotype was found a few times. These data were also reused for a study on T cells expressing NK-cell markers. That report adds: NKG2C+ dominant clonotypes from roughly 6 donors made up roughly 1.0-7.0% of CD8+ T cells.

The genes are TRBV7-2 and TRBJ1-5; TRBD1 agrees at 7 bases. The specimen was CD4+ T cells sorted from blood. The clonotype was recovered from a young woman in good health. DNA of the CDR3: TGTGCCAGCAGCCCACAACAGGGGTGGAATCAGCCCCAGCATTTT. This translates into CASSPQQGWNQPQHF.